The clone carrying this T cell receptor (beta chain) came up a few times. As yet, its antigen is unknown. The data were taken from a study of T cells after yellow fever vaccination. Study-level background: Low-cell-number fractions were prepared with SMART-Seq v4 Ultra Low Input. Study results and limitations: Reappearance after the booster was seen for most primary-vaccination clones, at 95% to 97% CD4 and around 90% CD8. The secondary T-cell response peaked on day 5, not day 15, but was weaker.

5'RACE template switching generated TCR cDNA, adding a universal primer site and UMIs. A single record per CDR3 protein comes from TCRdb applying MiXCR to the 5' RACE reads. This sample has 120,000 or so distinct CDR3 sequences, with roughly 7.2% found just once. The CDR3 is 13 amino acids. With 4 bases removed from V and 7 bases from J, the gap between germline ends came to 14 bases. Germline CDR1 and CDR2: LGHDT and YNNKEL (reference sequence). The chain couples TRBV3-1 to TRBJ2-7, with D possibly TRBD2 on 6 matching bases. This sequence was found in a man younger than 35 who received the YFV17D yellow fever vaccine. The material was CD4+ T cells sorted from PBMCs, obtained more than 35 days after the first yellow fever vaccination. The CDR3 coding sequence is TGTGCCAGCAGCCGGGACTCCGGTCGAGAGCAGTACTTC. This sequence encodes CASSRDSGREQYF.